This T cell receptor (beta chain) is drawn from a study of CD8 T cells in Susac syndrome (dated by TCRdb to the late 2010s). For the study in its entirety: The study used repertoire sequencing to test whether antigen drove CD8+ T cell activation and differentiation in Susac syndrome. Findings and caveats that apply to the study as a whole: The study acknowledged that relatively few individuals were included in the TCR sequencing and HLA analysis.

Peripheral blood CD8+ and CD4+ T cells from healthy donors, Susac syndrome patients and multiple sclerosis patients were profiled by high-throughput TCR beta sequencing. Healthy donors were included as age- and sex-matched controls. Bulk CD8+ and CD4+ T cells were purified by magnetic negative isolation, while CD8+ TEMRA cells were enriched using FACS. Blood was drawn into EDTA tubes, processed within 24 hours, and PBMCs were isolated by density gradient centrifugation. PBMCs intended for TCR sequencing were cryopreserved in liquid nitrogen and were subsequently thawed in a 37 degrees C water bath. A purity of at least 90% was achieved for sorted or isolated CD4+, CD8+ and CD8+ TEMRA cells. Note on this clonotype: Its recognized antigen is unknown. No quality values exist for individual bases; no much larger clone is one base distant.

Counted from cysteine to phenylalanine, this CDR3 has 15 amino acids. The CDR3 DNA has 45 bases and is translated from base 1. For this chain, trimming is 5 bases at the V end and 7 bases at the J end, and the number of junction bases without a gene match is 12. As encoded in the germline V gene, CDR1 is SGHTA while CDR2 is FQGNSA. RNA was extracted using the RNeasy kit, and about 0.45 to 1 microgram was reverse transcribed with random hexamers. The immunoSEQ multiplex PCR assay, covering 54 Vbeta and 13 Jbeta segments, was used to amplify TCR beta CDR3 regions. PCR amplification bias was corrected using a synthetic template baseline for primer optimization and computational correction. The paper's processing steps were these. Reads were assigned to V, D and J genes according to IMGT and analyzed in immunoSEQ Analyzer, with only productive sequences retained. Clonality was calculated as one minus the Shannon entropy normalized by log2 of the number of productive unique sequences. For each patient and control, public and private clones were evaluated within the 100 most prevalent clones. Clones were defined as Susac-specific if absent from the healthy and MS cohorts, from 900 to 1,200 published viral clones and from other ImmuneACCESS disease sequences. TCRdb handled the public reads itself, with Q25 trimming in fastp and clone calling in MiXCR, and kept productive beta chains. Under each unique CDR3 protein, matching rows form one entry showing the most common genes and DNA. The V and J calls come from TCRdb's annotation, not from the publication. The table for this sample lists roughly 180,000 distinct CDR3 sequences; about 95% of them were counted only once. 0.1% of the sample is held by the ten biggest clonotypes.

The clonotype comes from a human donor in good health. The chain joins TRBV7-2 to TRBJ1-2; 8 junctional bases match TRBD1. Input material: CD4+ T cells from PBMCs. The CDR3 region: CASSIQGATGVGYTF. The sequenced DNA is TGTGCCAGCAGCATCCAGGGGGCGACAGGTGTTGGCTACACCTTC.